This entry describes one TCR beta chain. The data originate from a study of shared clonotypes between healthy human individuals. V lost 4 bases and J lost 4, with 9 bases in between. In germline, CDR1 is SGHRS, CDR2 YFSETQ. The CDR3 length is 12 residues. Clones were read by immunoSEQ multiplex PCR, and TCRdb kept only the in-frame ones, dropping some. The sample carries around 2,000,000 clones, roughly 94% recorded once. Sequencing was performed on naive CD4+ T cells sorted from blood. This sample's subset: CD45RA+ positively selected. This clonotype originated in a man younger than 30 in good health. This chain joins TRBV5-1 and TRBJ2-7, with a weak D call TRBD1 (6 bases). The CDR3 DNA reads TGCGCCAGCAGCCAAGGACAGTACGAGCAGTACTTC. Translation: CASSQGQYEQYF.